The next 5 T cell receptor beta chains were all read from a single sample in a study of cytomegalovirus exposure and HLA in healthy donors. The PCR made use of 60 Vbeta and 13 Jbeta primers. Generated by immunoSEQ multiplex PCR, the TCRdb table keeps only in-frame clones and is missing some. This sample carries about 83,000 clones, 65% to 75% of them seen once, and the ten largest clones take 4.2%. Specimen: PBMCs. These receptors came from a man aged 55 to 69 in good health and CMV-seronegative.

In DNA, the CDR3 is TGTGCCAGCAGCTTGGCTCGGGTTCGGCACTACGAGCAGTACTTC. Encoded protein: CASSLARVRHYEQYF. The chain employs TRBV5-5 and TRBJ2-7; D is unresolved. The V end was cut by 0 bases, the J end by 3 bases, with 13 bases between. This CDR3 has 15 amino acids. Germline CDR1 and CDR2: SGHKS and YYEKEE (reference sequence).

This chain's CDR3 is CAISEAERGVNEQFF. The CDR3 DNA is TGTGCCATCAGTGAGGCCGAGCGGGGGGTAAATGAGCAGTTCTTC. This sequence joins TRBV10-3 and TRBJ2-1; 9 bases fit TRBD2. This CDR3 has 15 amino acids. With 2 bases clipped from V and 7 bases from J, the junction kept 6 bases outside the gene matches. Germline CDR1 reads ENHRY; CDR2 reads SYGVKD.

J is TRBJ1-2 and V is TRBV2, with D possibly being TRBD1 (5 bases). Germline CDR1 and CDR2: SNHLY and FYNNEI. The V and J ends lost 10 bases and 8 bases respectively, with 17 bases between them. The CDR3 is 12 amino acids. The CDR3: CAIKTRVRGYTF. The CDR3 DNA follows: TGTGCCATCAAAACCAGGGTGCGAGGCTACACCTTC.

This clone was found once. The CDR3 loop is CASSPAGVHLTF. In DNA form, the CDR3 reads TGTGCCAGCAGCCCCGCCGGGGTCCACCTGACTTTC. V is TRBV7-8 and J is TRBJ2-6; D might be TRBD2 (5 bases). Germline lookup yields CDR1 SGHVS and CDR2 FQNEAQ. Trimming cost V 5 bases and J 15 bases, with 14 bases left between them. CDR3 size: 12 residues.

This clone has only a few counts. This chain connects TRBV6-6 to TRBJ2-2; 8 bases match TRBD1. CDR1 and CDR2 from the germline V gene are MNHNY and SVGAGI (reference sequence). CDR3 size: 15 residues. Losses at the gene ends were 5 bases for V and 6 bases for J; bases not matched to a gene: 8. The CDR3 loop reads CASSPRQGRSGELFF. CDR3 bases: TGTGCCAGCAGTCCCCGACAGGGGCGGTCCGGGGAGCTGTTTTTT.